This note documents a single T cell receptor (beta chain) sequence. These data are taken from a study of shared clonotypes between healthy human individuals. Running of the assay took place at deep level. Each subset's genomic DNA was split evenly across several immunoSEQ plates. Source study methods: Filtering differed, since immunoSEQ gave only junction sequences and no quality scores. Profiled with immunoSEQ multiplex PCR; TCRdb holds only in-frame clones, not every one. Clone size and V and J calls were adopted from that table, with D and trimming inferred from the DNA. The sample includes 400,000 to 600,000 clones, 79% of them seen just once. Germline V gene lookup returns CDR1 MDHEN and CDR2 SYDVKM. There are 15 residues in the CDR3. The germline V and J ends were trimmed by 5 bases and 0 bases, with 11 bases remaining between them.

The source is a middle-aged woman in good health. Some clones in this sample may be carry-over from other donors' samples. The chain couples TRBV28 to TRBJ2-1; D remains unclear. Sequenced: PBMCs. CDR3 nucleotides: TGTGCCAGCAGTAACGGACCCAGCTCCTACAATGAGCAGTTCTTC. This gives the protein CASSNGPSSYNEQFF.